This T cell receptor beta chain was sequenced in a study of T-cell memory formation after mild COVID-19. Study-wide background: Clustering of TCRs was largely donor specific.

CDR1 is SQVTM, CDR2 ANQGSEA, per germline. This CDR3 is built from 15 residues. V was shortened by 3 bases and J by 2 bases, with 11 bases between the two germline ends. Via MiXCR, TCRdb re-called the 5' RACE reads, giving one row per CDR3 protein. The sample shows hundreds of thousands of distinct CDR3 sequences, roughly 25% of them seen only once. The TCR was taken from an adult woman who had mild COVID-19 (a few samples of this study predate the infection). Cell type and time point are not known. The chain carries TRBV29-1 and TRBJ2-6; tentatively, D is TRBD2 (5 bases). Sequenced input: PBMCs or a T cell subset sorted from them (not recorded which). CDR3 nucleotide sequence: TGCAGCGTTGACGAGGGTTTCCCTGGGGCCAACGTCCTGACTTTC. Amino acid sequence: CSVDEGFPGANVLTF.